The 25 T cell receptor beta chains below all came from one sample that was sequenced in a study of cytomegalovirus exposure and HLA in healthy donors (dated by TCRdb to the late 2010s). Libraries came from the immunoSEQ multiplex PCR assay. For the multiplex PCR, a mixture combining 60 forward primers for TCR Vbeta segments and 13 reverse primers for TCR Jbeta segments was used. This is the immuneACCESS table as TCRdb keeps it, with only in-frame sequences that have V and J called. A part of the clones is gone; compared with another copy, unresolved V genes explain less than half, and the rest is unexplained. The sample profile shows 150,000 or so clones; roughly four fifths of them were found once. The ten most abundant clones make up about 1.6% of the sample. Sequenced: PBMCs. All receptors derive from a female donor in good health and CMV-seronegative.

The CDR3 DNA follows: TGTGCCAGCAGTGGACTAGCGGGAGGGTCGGATACGCAGTATTTT. Its protein product is CASSGLAGGSDTQYF. The rearrangement links TRBV27 to TRBJ2-3, with TRBD2 identical over 15 bases. Unmatched junction bases numbered 3, after V lost 5 bases and J lost 6 bases. The CDR3 extends over 15 amino acids. Germline V gene lookup returns CDR1 MNHEY and CDR2 SMNVEV (reference sequence).

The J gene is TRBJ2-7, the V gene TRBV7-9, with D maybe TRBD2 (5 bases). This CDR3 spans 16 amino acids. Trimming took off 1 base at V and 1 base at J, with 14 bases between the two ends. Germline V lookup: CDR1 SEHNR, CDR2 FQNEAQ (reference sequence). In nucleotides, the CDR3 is TGTGCCAGCAGCTTAGACCCAAGCGGTGGGTCCTACGAGCAGTACTTC. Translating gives CASSLDPSGGSYEQYF.

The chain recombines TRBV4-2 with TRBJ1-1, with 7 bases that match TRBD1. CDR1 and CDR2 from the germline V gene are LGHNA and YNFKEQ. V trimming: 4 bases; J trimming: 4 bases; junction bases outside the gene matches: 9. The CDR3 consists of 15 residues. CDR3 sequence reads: CASSPYRGSATEAFF. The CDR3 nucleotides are TGTGCCAGCAGCCCATACAGGGGCTCGGCCACTGAAGCTTTCTTT.

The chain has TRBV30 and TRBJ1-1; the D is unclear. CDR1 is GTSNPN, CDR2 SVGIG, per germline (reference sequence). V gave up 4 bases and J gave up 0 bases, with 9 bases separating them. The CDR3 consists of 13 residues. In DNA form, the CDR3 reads TGTGCCTGGATCGCGGCATTGAACACTGAAGCTTTCTTT. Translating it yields CAWIAALNTEAFF.

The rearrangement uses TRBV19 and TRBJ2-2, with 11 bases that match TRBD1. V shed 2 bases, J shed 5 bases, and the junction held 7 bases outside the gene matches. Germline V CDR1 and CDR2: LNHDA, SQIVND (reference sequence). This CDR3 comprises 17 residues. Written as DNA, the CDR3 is TGTGCCAGTAGTATAAGGGACAGGGGGAAAAATACCGGGGAGCTGTTTTTT. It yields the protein CASSIRDRGKNTGELFF.

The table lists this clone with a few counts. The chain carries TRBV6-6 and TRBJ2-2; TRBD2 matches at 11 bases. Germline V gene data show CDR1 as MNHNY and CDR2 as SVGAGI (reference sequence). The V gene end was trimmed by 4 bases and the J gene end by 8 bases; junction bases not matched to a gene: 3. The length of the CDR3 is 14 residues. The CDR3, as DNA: TGTGCCAGCAGTTCGCGACTAGCGGGAGGGGAGCTGTTTTTT. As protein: CASSSRLAGGELFF.

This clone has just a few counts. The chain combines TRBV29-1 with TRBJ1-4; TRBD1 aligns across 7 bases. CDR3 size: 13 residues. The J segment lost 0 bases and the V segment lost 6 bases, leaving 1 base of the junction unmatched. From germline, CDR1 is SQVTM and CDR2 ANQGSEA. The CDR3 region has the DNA TGCAGCGTAGGACAGGCAACTAATGAAAAACTGTTTTTT. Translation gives CSVGQATNEKLFF.

The CDR3 DNA follows: TGTGCCAGTAGTAGTCCGGGACAGGGGTTTTTGCAGCCCCAGCATTTT. It specifies CASSSPGQGFLQPQHF. This sequence joins TRBV19 and TRBJ1-5; TRBD1 matches at 10 bases. CDR3 length: 16 amino acids. V lost 4 bases and J lost 7; bases outside the gene matches: 10. CDR1 and CDR2 (germline): LNHDA, SQIVND (reference sequence).

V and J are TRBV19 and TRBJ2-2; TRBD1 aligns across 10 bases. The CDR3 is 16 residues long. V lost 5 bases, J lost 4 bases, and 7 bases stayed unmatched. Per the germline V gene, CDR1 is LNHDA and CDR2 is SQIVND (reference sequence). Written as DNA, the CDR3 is TGTGCCAGTAGTCTCAGGACAGGGGGGAGCACCGGGGAGCTGTTTTTT. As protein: CASSLRTGGSTGELFF.

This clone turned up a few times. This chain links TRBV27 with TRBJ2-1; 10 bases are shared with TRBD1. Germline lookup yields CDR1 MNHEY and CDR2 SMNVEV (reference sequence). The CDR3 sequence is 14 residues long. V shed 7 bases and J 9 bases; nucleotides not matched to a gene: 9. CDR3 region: CASTPGQGSGEQFF. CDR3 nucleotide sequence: TGTGCCAGCACACCGGGACAGGGGTCAGGTGAGCAGTTCTTC.

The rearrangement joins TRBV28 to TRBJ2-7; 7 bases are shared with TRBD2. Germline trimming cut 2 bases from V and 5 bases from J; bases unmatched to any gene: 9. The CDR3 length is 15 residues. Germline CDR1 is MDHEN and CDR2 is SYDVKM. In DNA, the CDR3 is TGTGCCAGCAGTTTAAGCGGGAACCTCCTAGACGAGCAGTACTTC. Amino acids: CASSLSGNLLDEQYF. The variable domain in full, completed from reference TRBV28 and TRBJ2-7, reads DVKVTQSSRYLVKRTGEKVFLECVQDMDHENMFWYRQDPGLGLRLIYFSYDVKMKEKGDIPEGYSVSREKKERFSLILESASTNQTSMYLCASSLSGNLLDEQYFGPGTRLTVT.

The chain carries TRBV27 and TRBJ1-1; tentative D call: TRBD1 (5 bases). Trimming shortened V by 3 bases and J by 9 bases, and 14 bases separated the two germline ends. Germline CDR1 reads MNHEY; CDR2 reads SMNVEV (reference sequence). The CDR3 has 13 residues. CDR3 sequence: CASSFPGMSQAFF. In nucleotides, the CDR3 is TGTGCCAGCAGTTTCCCAGGGATGTCTCAAGCTTTCTTT.

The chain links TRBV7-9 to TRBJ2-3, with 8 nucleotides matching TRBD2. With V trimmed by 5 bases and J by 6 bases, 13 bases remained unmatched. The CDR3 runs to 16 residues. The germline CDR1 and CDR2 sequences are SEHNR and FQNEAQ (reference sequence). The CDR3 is CASSPTTAGDSDTQYF. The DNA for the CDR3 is TGTGCCAGCAGCCCCACAACAGCGGGGGACTCGGATACGCAGTATTTT.

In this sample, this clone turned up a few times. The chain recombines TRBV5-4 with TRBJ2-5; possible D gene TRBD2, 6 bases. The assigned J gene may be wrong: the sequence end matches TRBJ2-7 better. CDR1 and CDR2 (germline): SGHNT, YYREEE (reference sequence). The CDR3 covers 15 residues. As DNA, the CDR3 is TGTGCCAGCAGCCCCTTAGCGGAGCACTCCTACGAGCAGTACTTC. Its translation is CASSPLAEHSYEQYF.

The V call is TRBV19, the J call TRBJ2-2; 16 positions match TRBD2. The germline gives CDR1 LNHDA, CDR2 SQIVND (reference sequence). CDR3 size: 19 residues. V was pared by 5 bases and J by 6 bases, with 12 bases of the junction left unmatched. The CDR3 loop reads CASSRRTGTSGRAAGELFF. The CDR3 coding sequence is TGTGCCAGTAGTCGACGCACCGGGACTAGCGGGAGGGCCGCCGGGGAGCTGTTTTTT.

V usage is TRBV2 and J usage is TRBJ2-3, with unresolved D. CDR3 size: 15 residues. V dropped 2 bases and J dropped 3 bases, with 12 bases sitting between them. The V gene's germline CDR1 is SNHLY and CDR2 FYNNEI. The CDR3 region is CASSERSERTDTQYF. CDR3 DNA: TGTGCCAGCAGTGAAAGGTCAGAGAGGACAGATACGCAGTATTTT.

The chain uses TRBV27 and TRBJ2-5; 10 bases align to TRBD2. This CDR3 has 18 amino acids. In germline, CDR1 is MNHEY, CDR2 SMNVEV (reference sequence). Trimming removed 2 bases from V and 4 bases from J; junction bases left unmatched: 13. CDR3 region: CASSLVPLLAGVGETQYF. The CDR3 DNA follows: TGTGCCAGCAGTTTAGTCCCCTTGCTAGCGGGAGTGGGAGAGACCCAGTACTTC.

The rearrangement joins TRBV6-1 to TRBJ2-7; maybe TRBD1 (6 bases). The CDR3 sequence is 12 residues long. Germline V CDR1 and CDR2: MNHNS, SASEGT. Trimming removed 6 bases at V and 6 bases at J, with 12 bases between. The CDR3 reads CASSPDRLEQYF. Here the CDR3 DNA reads TGTGCCAGCAGCCCCGACAGGCTCGAGCAGTACTTC.

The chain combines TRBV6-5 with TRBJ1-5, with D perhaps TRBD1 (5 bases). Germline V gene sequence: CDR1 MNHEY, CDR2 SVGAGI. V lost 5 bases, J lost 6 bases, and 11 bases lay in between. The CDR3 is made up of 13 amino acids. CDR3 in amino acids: CASSGQRGQPQHF. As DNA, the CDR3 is TGTGCCAGCAGTGGACAAAGGGGTCAGCCCCAGCATTTT.

CDR3 in DNA: TGCGCCAGCAGTGACCAGGGACTAGCGGGAGGCCTCTCCTACGAGCAGTACTTC. Translated: CASSDQGLAGGLSYEQYF. This chain joins TRBV10-1 and TRBJ2-7; TRBD2 agrees at 15 bases. The CDR3 is made up of 18 amino acids. V lost 3 bases, J lost 0 bases, and 6 bases stayed unmatched. The V gene's germline CDR1 is WNHNN and CDR2 SYGVQD (reference sequence).

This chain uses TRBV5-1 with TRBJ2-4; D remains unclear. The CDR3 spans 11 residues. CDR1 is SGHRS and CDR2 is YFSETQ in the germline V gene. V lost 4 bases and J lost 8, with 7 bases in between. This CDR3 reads CASSREDIQYF. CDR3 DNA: TGCGCCAGCAGCCGTGAGGACATTCAGTACTTC.

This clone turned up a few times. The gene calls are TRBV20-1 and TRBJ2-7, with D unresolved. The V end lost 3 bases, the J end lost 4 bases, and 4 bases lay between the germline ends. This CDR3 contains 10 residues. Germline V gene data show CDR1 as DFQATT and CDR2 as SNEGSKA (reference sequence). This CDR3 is CSASPYEQYF. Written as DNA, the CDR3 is TGCAGTGCTAGCCCATACGAGCAGTACTTC.

The CDR3 sequence is CASSLSRNQPQHF. CDR3 DNA: TGTGCCAGCAGTTTGTCCAGAAATCAGCCCCAGCATTTT. J is TRBJ1-5 and V is TRBV28; no definite D call. V was shortened by 3 bases and J by 4 bases, with 7 bases between the two germline ends. The CDR3 consists of 13 residues. Germline values: CDR1 MDHEN, CDR2 SYDVKM.

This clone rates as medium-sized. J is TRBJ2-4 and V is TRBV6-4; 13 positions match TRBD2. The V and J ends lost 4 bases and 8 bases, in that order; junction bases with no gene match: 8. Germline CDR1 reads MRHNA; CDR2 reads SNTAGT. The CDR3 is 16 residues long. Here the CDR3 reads CASSVGPGTSGDIQYF. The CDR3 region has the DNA TGTGCCAGCAGTGTCGGGCCCGGGACTAGCGGGGACATTCAGTACTTC.

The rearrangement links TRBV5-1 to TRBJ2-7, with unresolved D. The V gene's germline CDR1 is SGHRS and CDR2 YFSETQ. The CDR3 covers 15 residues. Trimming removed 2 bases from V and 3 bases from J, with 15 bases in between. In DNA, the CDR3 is TGCGCCAGCAGCTTTGGTAGAATTTCCCACTACGAGCAGTACTTC. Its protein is CASSFGRISHYEQYF. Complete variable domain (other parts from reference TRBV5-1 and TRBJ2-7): KAGVTQTPRYLIKTRGQQVTLSCSPISGHRSVSWYQQTPGQGLQFLFEYFSETQRNKGNFPGRFSGRQFSNSRSEMNVSTLELGDSALYLCASSFGRISHYEQYFGPGTRLTVT.